The 13 T cell receptor beta chains listed next were all sequenced from one sample in a study of control samples from healthy donors and cancer patients. Clones were sequenced by immunoSEQ multiplex PCR, and TCRdb holds only the in-frame ones, with some missing. Altogether around 100,000 clones are present, roughly nine tenths being singletons, with the ten largest covering about 15%. The sequenced material came from blood. The receptor source for this set is a woman between 70 and 85 years old in good health.

This chain connects TRBV6-2 or TRBV6-3 to TRBJ1-5, with D tentatively TRBD1 (5 bases). The germline CDR1 and CDR2 sequences are MNHEY and SVGEGT. The V end lost 5 bases, the J end lost 3 bases, and 11 bases lay between the germline ends. The CDR3 extends over 14 amino acids. The CDR3 is CASSTGHYNQPQHF. CDR3 nucleotide sequence: TGTGCCAGCAGTACCGGACACTACAATCAGCCCCAGCATTTT.

The chain recombines TRBV6-5 with TRBJ1-1; TRBD1 is a possible D gene (6 bases). The germline V and J ends were trimmed by 0 bases and 4 bases, with 12 bases remaining between them. Germline V lookup: CDR1 MNHEY, CDR2 SVGAGI. The CDR3 has 15 residues. The CDR3 region has the DNA TGTGCCAGCAGTTACTCGACAGGACAGTCCACTGAAGCTTTCTTT. Translating it yields CASSYSTGQSTEAFF.

The chain uses TRBV30 and TRBJ1-3; TRBD1 matches at 10 bases. Trimming at V came to 5 bases and at J to 5 bases, leaving 3 bases not matched to a gene. The CDR3 sequence is 13 residues long. Germline-derived CDR1 and CDR2 are GTSNPN and SVGIG (reference sequence). The CDR3 reads CAWAGQGRNTIYF. The CDR3 DNA reads TGTGCCTGGGCGGGACAGGGGAGAAACACCATATATTTT.

V is TRBV5-1 and J is TRBJ2-1; 7 bases are a match to TRBD1. The junction had 2 bases not matched to a gene; V was cut back by 4 bases and J by 4 bases. Germline V gives CDR1 SGHRS, CDR2 YFSETQ. This CDR3 contains 13 residues. For the CDR3, the DNA is TGCGCCAGCAGCGGGACAGCATACAATGAGCAGTTCTTC. Translation: CASSGTAYNEQFF.

The V and J genes are TRBV11-2 and TRBJ2-5; 9 positions agree with TRBD2. CDR1 and CDR2 (germline): SGHAT, FQNNGV. The length of the CDR3 is 15 residues. J gave up 5 bases and V 0 bases, and 4 bases lay outside the gene matches. CDR3 region: CASSLDLAGFETQYF. DNA of the CDR3: TGTGCCAGCAGCTTAGATCTAGCGGGATTCGAGACCCAGTACTTC.

This sequence joins TRBV15 and TRBJ2-7, with D maybe TRBD2 (6 bases). CDR3 length: 14 amino acids. CDR1 is LNHNV, CDR2 YYDKDF, per germline (reference sequence). V lost 1 base, J lost 4 bases, and 11 bases lay in between. This CDR3 is CATSRAGGTYEQYF. The CDR3 nucleotides read TGTGCCACCAGCAGAGCTGGCGGGACGTACGAGCAGTACTTC.

This rearrangement joins TRBV6-5 to TRBJ1-1; TRBD1 is a possible D gene (5 bases). The CDR3 sequence is 12 residues long. Trimming shortened V by 7 bases and J by 0 bases, and 6 bases separated the two germline ends. Looked up from germline, CDR1 is MNHEY and CDR2 is SVGAGI. The CDR3: CASTRVNTEAFF. The CDR3 DNA sequence: TGTGCCAGCACCAGGGTGAACACTGAAGCTTTCTTT.

This chain connects TRBV19 to TRBJ1-2, with D hard to call. In germline, CDR1 is LNHDA, CDR2 SQIVND (reference sequence). Trimming left V 2 bases short and J 7 bases short, with 8 bases between. The CDR3 consists of 12 residues. The CDR3 loop reads CASSITGGGYTF. CDR3 nucleotide sequence: TGTGCCAGTAGTATAACGGGCGGTGGCTACACCTTC.

The chain couples TRBV7-2 to TRBJ2-1; D unresolved. Trimming stripped 5 bases from V and 7 bases from J, with 9 bases between. The CDR3 covers 12 residues. Germline CDR1 is SGHTA and CDR2 is FQGNSA. The CDR3 sequence is CASSLPSNEQFF. The CDR3 coding sequence is TGTGCCAGCAGCCTCCCAAGTAATGAGCAGTTCTTC.

This clone was seen just once. V gene TRBV7-6 combines with J gene TRBJ1-2; no clear D. Germline V gives CDR1 SGHVS, CDR2 FNYEAQ. This CDR3 has 15 amino acids. Between the trimmed V and J ends, which lost 1 base and 2 bases, there was a span of 11 bases. CDR3 nucleotides: TGTGCCAGCAGCTTAGGGGTCCTTCCCAACTATGGCTACACCTTC. Encoded protein: CASSLGVLPNYGYTF.

In its sample, this clone was seen once. The chain is built from TRBV6-5 and TRBJ1-2; a weak D match, TRBD1 (5 bases). Trimming stripped 0 bases from V and 7 bases from J, with 9 bases between. The CDR3 loop spans 13 amino acids. Germline CDR1 and CDR2: MNHEY and SVGAGI. The CDR3: CASSYSHGAGYTF. As DNA, the CDR3 is TGTGCCAGCAGTTACTCTCATGGGGCTGGCTACACCTTC.

The chain is built from TRBV18 and TRBJ2-7, with TRBD2 matching 9 bases. Per the germline V gene, CDR1 is KGHSH and CDR2 is LQKENI. With 2 bases clipped from V and 0 bases from J, the junction kept 5 bases outside the gene matches. The CDR3 runs to 16 residues. CDR3 DNA: TGTGCCAGCTCACCATGGACTAGCGCGAGCTCCTACGAGCAGTACTTC. Protein product: CASSPWTSASSYEQYF.

J is TRBJ2-1 and V is TRBV5-5; perhaps TRBD2 as D (7 bases). This CDR3 is built from 15 residues. V lost 4 bases, J lost 8 bases, and 19 bases lay in between. The germline V gene encodes CDR1 SGHKS and CDR2 YYEKEE (reference sequence). The CDR3, as DNA: TGTGCCAGCAGCACCGGAGGGGGGGGCGTGGATGAGCAGTTCTTC. Translated: CASSTGGGGVDEQFF.